The table lists the clone carrying this TCR beta chain with a count of one. The sample originates from a study of blood T cell repertoires in COVID-19. On the study more broadly: PBMCs, B-cell-depleted T cells, or T cells were the source of the cDNA or gDNA that made up the material.

Cohorts were determined from participant-reported clinical history. Unmatched junction bases numbered 20, after V lost 1 base and J lost 3 bases. The germline gives CDR1 SGHRS, CDR2 YFSETQ. The CDR3 sequence is 20 residues long. Original data processing: Quantification of nucleated cells was approximated via reference gene primer amplification. Sequenced by immunoSEQ multiplex PCR; TCRdb stores in-frame clones only, minus some. That table supplies the V and J calls and clone size; D and trimming were determined from the DNA. The sample yields around 280,000 clones, 89% seen once. Material: PBMCs or T cells enriched from blood (not recorded which). The V and J genes are TRBV5-1 and TRBJ1-2; 8 bases map to TRBD1. The source is a woman in her forties who had recovered from COVID-19. The CDR3 sequence: CASSLNTISGQGLFDYGYTF. CDR3 sequence (DNA): TGCGCCAGCAGCTTGAATACTATATCTGGACAGGGCTTATTTGACTATGGCTACACCTTC.